The rows below give T cell receptor beta chains drawn from one sample of a study of blood T cells in healthy people across ages. TCRdb used MiXCR to reprocess the 5' RACE reads, holding one entry per CDR3 protein. The table records some 560,000 distinct CDR3 sequences, around 27% of them present only once. These data were likewise used in another study, on T cells of mothers and their children.

The sequenced material came from blood. The receptors derive from a boy aged 2 to 10 in good health. Both conserved end residues are part of each CDR3. The D gene is left open where the match is weak. Size is stated for part of the rows, as once, few or many counts, or as a class when the clone is expanded.

size	J	V	D	CDR3	DNA
.	TRBJ2-5	TRBV15	.	CATSRDRGGGQETQYF	TGTGCCACCAGCAGAGATCGAGGGGGAGGCCAAGAGACCCAGTACTTC
.	TRBJ2-7	TRBV6-5	TRBD2	CASSYSLAGGPSYEQYF	TGTGCCAGCAGTTACTCTTTAGCGGGAGGGCCGAGCTACGAGCAGTACTTC
few	TRBJ2-5	TRBV29-1	.	CSVNIQETQYF	TGCAGCGTTAATATCCAAGAGACCCAGTACTTC
few	TRBJ1-2	TRBV6-5	.	CASSYDGRSYGYTF	TGTGCCAGCAGTTACGACGGGCGTAGCTATGGCTACACCTTC
.	TRBJ2-6	TRBV21-1	.	CASSTQRQGATPSGANVLTF	TGTGCCAGCAGCACCCAGAGACAGGGGGCAACCCCCTCTGGGGCCAACGTCCTGACTTTC
.	TRBJ2-7	TRBV3-1	.	CASSQVRYSNYEQYF	TGTGCCAGCAGCCAAGTTCGCTACTCAAACTACGAGCAGTACTTC
.	TRBJ2-5	TRBV7-9	TRBD2	CASSPWTSGAETQYF	TGTGCCAGCAGCCCCTGGACTAGCGGGGCGGAGACCCAGTACTTC
few	TRBJ2-7	TRBV10-1	TRBD2	CASSEPLRLAGGYVQYF	TGCGCCAGCAGTGAACCCCTTCGACTAGCGGGAGGGTACGTGCAGTACTTC
.	TRBJ2-3	TRBV7-2	.	CASSLVYRRTDTQYF	TGTGCCAGCAGCTTAGTGTACAGGCGGACAGATACGCAGTATTTT
.	TRBJ2-7	TRBV7-9	.	CASSLGPAQTGIYEQYF	TGTGCCAGCAGCTTAGGTCCCGCACAGACAGGAATCTACGAGCAGTACTTC
.	TRBJ2-7	TRBV21-1	.	CASSKFRVLEQYF	TGTGCCAGCAGCAAATTTCGGGTCCTCGAGCAGTACTTC
.	TRBJ2-7	TRBV6-2/TRBV6-3	TRBD2	CASGSGRVPYEQYF	TGTGCCAGCGGTAGCGGGAGGGTCCCCTACGAGCAGTACTTC
few	TRBJ1-4	TRBV3-1	.	CASLGPSEKLFF	TGTGCCAGCTTGGGACCTTCGGAAAAACTGTTTTTT
.	TRBJ2-1	TRBV9	TRBD2	CASSGLAGGLSNEQFF	TGTGCCAGCAGCGGCCTAGCGGGGGGGCTTAGCAATGAGCAGTTCTTC
few	TRBJ1-2	TRBV11-2	.	CASSSGLVTAVGYTF	TGTGCCAGCAGCTCGGGATTGGTAACGGCGGTTGGCTACACCTTC
.	TRBJ2-3	TRBV6-2/TRBV6-3	.	CATSLYTDTQYF	TGTGCCACCTCATTATACACAGATACGCAGTATTTT
few	TRBJ2-3	TRBV28	TRBD2	CASSFVALAEDTQYF	TGTGCCAGCAGTTTCGTGGCACTAGCGGAAGATACGCAGTATTTT
.	TRBJ2-7	TRBV12-3/TRBV12-4	TRBD2	CASSLVASGRDEQYF	TGTGCCAGCAGTTTAGTGGCTAGCGGGAGGGACGAGCAGTACTTC
few	TRBJ2-5	TRBV20-1	TRBD2	CSAQTSGGAQGETQYF	TGCAGTGCACAGACTAGCGGGGGGGCCCAGGGAGAGACCCAGTACTTC
.	TRBJ2-1	TRBV5-1	.	CASSRLAEPYNEQFF	TGCGCCAGCAGCAGGTTGGCGGAACCCTACAATGAGCAGTTCTTC
.	TRBJ2-7	TRBV5-1	TRBD1	CASSLDPTGADEQYF	TGCGCCAGCAGCTTGGATCCGACAGGGGCGGACGAGCAGTACTTC
few	TRBJ2-5	TRBV4-3	.	CASSRRPTRYQETQYF	TGCGCCAGCAGCCGCCGCCCTACTAGGTACCAAGAGACCCAGTACTTC
few	TRBJ2-1	TRBV12-3/TRBV12-4	.	CASRLGPNEQFF	TGTGCCAGCAGACTAGGACCCAATGAGCAGTTCTTC
once	TRBJ2-1	TRBV5-5	TRBD2	CASSLGLGVYNEQFF	TGTGCCAGCAGCCTAGGACTAGGGGTCTACAATGAGCAGTTCTTC
.	TRBJ1-2	TRBV5-1	.	CASSLGVTGTFYGYTF	TGCGCCAGCAGCTTGGGGGTCACGGGAACGTTCTATGGCTACACCTTC
.	TRBJ1-5	TRBV27	.	CASSFRHVGPGNQPQHF	TGTGCCAGCAGTTTTCGCCATGTGGGGCCGGGGAATCAGCCCCAGCATTTT
.	TRBJ2-5	TRBV25-1	TRBD2	CASGDSGRAQETQYF	TGTGCCAGCGGGGATAGCGGGAGGGCCCAAGAGACCCAGTACTTC
.	TRBJ2-1	TRBV11-1	TRBD2	CASSLGRGGEQFF	TGTGCCAGCAGCTTGGGTCGGGGGGGTGAGCAGTTCTTC
few	TRBJ2-1	TRBV7-6	.	CASSSTGLHVGEQFF	TGTGCCAGCAGCTCAACGGGACTCCATGTAGGGGAGCAGTTCTTC
many	TRBJ2-2	TRBV7-2	.	CASSTPLTGELFF	TGTGCCAGCAGCACCCCATTAACCGGGGAGCTGTTTTTT
.	TRBJ1-1	TRBV20-1	.	CSARPGTEAFF	TGCAGTGCTAGGCCGGGGACTGAAGCTTTCTTT
.	TRBJ2-5	TRBV25-1	TRBD1	CASSDTALPDRGKETQYF	TGTGCCAGCAGTGATACAGCCCTTCCCGACAGGGGGAAAGAGACCCAGTACTTC
.	TRBJ1-1	TRBV27	TRBD1	CASSSGGPYTEAFF	TGTGCCAGCAGTTCAGGGGGCCCATACACTGAAGCTTTCTTT
few	TRBJ2-3	TRBV7-9	.	CASSGTLGADTQYF	TGTGCCAGCAGCGGCACTCTAGGCGCAGATACGCAGTATTTT
few	TRBJ1-2	TRBV7-3	.	CASSLSQGYGYTF	TGTGCCAGCAGCTTATCCCAGGGGTATGGCTACACCTTC
.	TRBJ2-1	TRBV27	.	CASTQGGNEQFF	TGTGCCAGCACCCAGGGGGGAAATGAGCAGTTCTTC
.	TRBJ2-7	TRBV10-3	.	CAISRGVIRGTYEQYF	TGTGCCATCAGTAGAGGGGTAATCAGGGGAACCTACGAGCAGTACTTC
.	TRBJ1-1	TRBV20-1	.	CSALYREAMNTEAFF	TGCAGTGCCCTATACAGGGAAGCGATGAACACTGAAGCTTTCTTT
.	TRBJ2-3	TRBV5-1	.	CASSLGSFMRDTQYF	TGCGCCAGCAGCTTGGGATCCTTCATGCGGGATACGCAGTATTTT
few	TRBJ1-2	TRBV30	TRBD1	CAWNRDRGTGYTF	TGTGCCTGGAACCGGGACAGGGGAACAGGCTACACCTTC
.	TRBJ2-5	TRBV6-5	TRBD2	CASSFGLAGGKTQYF	TGTGCCAGCAGTTTCGGACTAGCGGGGGGAAAGACCCAGTACTTC
few	TRBJ1-6	TRBV6-2/TRBV6-3	TRBD1	CASSSLRTGGNRSPLHF	TGTGCCAGCAGTTCCCTACGGACAGGGGGTAATCGTTCACCCCTCCACTTT
few	TRBJ2-5	TRBV12-3/TRBV12-4	.	CASSYSHRPETQYF	TGTGCCAGCAGTTACTCACATCGCCCGGAGACCCAGTACTTC
few	TRBJ2-7	TRBV7-9	.	CASSLVSWRERPIYEQYF	TGTGCCAGCAGCTTAGTAAGTTGGAGGGAGCGCCCCATCTACGAGCAGTACTTC
.	TRBJ1-1	TRBV7-9	.	CASSPPADTEAFF	TGTGCCAGCAGCCCCCCCGCGGACACTGAAGCTTTCTTT
.	TRBJ2-5	TRBV7-2	.	CASSKTGQETQYF	TGTGCCAGCAGCAAGACAGGACAAGAGACCCAGTACTTC